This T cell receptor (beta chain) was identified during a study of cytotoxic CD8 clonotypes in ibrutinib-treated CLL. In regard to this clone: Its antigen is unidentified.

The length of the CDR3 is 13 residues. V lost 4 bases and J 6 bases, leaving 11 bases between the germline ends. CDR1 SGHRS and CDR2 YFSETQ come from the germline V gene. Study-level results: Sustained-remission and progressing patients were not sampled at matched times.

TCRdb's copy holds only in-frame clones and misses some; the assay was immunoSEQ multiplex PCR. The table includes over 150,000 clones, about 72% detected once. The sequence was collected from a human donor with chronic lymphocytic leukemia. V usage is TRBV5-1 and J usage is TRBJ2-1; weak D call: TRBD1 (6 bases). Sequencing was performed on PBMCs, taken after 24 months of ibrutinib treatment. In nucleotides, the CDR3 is TGCGCCAGCAGCCAGGGGACGGTCAATGAGCAGTTCTTC. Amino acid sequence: CASSQGTVNEQFF.